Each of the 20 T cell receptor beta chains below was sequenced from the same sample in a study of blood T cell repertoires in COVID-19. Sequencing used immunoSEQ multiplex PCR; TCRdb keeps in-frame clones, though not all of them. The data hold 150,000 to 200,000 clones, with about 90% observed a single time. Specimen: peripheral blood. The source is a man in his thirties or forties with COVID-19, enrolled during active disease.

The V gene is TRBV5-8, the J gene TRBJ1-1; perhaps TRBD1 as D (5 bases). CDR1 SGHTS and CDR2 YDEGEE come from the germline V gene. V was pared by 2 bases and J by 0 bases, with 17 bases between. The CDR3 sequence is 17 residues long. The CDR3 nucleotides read TGTGCCAGCAGCTTTCACCGAAGGGGAAGCATGAACACTGAAGCTTTCTTT. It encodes CASSFHRRGSMNTEAFF.

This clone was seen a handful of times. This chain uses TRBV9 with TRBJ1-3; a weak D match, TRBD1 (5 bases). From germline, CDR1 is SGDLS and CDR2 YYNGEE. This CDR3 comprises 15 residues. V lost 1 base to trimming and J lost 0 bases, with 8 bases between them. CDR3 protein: CASSVQGSSGNTIYF. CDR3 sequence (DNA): TGTGCCAGCAGCGTACAGGGTTCCTCTGGAAACACCATATATTTT.

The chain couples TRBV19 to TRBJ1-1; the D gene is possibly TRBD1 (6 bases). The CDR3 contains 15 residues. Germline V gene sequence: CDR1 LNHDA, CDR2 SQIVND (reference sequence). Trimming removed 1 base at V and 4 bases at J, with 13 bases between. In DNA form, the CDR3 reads TGTGCCAGTAGTATAGTACCGGGGGGGCTCACTGAAGCTTTCTTT. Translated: CASSIVPGGLTEAFF.

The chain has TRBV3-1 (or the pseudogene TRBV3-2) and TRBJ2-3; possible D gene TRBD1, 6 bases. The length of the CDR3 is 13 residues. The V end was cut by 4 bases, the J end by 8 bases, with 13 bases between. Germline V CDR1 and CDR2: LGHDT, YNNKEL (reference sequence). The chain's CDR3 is CASSRGQTGTQYF. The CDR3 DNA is TGTGCCAGCAGCCGCGGACAGACCGGTACGCAGTATTTT.

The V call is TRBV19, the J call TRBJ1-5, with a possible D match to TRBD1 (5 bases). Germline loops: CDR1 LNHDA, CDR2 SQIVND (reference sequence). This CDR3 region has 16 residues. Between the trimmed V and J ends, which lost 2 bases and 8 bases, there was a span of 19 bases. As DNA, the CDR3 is TGTGCCAGTAGTATATTGGCCCTAGCAACGGGGGAGCCCCAGCATTTT. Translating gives CASSILALATGEPQHF.

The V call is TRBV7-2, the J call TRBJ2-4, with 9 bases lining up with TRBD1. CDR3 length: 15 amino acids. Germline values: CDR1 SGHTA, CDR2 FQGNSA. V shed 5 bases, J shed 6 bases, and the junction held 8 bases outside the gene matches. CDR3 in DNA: TGTGCCAGCAGCACTTCCACAGGGGGCGTAAACATTCAGTACTTC. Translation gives CASSTSTGGVNIQYF.

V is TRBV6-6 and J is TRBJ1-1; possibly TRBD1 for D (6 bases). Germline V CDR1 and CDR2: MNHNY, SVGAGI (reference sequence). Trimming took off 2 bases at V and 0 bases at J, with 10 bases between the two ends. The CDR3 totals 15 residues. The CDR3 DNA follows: TGTGCCAGCAGTTACGGGACATTCTTGAACACTGAAGCTTTCTTT. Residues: CASSYGTFLNTEAFF.

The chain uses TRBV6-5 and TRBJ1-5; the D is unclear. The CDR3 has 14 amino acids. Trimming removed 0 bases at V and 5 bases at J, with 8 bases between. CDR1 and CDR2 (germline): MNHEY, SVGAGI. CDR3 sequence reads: CASSYSSGYQPQHF. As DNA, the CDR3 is TGTGCCAGCAGTTACTCTTCGGGGTATCAGCCCCAGCATTTT.

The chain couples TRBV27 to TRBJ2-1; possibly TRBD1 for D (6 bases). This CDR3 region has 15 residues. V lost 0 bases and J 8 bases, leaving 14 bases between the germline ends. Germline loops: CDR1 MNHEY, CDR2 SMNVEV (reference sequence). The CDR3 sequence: CASSLSRQGIDEQFF. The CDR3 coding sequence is TGTGCCAGCAGTTTATCTCGGCAGGGGATCGATGAGCAGTTCTTC.

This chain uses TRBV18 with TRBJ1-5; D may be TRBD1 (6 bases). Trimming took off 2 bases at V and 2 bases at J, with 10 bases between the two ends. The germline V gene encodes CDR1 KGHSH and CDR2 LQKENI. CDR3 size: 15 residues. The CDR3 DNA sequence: TGTGCCAGCTCACCAACAGGGTTCGGCAATCAGCCCCAGCATTTT. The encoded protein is CASSPTGFGNQPQHF.

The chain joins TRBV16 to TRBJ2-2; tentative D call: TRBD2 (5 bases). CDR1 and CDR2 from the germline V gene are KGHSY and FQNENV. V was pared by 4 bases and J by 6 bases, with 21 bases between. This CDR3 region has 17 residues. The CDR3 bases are TGTGCCAGCAGCCGGAGGCTAATCCAAGTCGTACCCGGGGAGCTGTTTTTT. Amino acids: CASSRRLIQVVPGELFF. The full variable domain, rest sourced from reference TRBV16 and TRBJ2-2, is GEEVAQTPKHLVRGEGQKAKLYCAPIKGHSYVFWYQQVLKNEFKFLISFQNENVFDETGMPKERFSAKCLPNSPCSLEIQATKLEDSAVYFCASSRRLIQVVPGELFFGEGSRLTVL.

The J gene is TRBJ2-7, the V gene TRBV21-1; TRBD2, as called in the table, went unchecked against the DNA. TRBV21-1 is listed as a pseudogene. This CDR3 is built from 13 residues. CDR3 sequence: CASSTRETYEQYF. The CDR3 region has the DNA TGTGCCAGCAGCACCCGGGAGACCTACGAGCAGTACTTC.

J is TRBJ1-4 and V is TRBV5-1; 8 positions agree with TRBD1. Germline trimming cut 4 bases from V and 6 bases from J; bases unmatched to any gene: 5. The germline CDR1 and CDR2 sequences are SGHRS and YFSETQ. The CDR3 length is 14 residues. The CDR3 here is CASSRTGTDEKLFF. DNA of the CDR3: TGCGCCAGCAGCCGGACAGGGACCGATGAAAAACTGTTTTTT.

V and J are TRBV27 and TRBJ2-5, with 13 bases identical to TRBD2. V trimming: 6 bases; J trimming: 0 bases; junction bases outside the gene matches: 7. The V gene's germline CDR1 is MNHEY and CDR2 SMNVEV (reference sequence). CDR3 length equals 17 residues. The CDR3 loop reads CASSQGLAGMNQETQYF. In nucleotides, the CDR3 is TGTGCCAGCAGCCAGGGACTAGCGGGAATGAACCAAGAGACCCAGTACTTC.

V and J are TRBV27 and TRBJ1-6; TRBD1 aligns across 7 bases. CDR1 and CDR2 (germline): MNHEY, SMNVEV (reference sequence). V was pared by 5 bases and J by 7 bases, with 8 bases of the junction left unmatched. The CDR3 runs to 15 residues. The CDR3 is CASSPGTAWNSPLHF. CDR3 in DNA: TGTGCCAGCAGTCCCGGGACAGCTTGGAATTCACCCCTCCACTTT.

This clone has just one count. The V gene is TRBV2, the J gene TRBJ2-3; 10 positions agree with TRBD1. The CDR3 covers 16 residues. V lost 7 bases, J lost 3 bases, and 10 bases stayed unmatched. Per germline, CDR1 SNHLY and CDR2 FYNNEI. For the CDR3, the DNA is TGTGCCAGCAAGATTCCGGGACAGGGGAGGACAGATACGCAGTATTTT. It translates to CASKIPGQGRTDTQYF.

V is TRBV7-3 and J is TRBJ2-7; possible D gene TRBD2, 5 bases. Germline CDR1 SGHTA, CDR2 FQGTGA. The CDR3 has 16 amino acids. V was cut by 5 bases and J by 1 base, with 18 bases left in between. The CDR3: CASSDLGRGLSYEQYF. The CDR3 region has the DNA TGTGCCAGCAGCGACTTAGGGCGAGGGTTGTCCTACGAGCAGTACTTC.

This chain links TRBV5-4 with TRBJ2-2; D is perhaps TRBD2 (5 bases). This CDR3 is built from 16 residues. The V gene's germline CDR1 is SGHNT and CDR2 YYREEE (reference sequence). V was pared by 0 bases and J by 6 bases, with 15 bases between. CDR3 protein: CASSLDTTRIAGELFF. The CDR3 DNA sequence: TGTGCCAGCAGCTTGGACACTACTAGAATTGCCGGGGAGCTGTTTTTT. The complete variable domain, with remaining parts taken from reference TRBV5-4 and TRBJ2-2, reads ETGVTQSPTHLIKTRGQQVTLRCSSQSGHNTVSWYQQALGQGPQFIFQYYREEENGRGNFPPRFSGLQFPNYSSELNVNALELDDSALYLCASSLDTTRIAGELFFGEGSRLTVL.

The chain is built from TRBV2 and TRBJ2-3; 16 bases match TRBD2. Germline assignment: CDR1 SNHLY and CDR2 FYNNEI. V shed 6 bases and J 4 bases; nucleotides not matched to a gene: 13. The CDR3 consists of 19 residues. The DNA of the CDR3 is TGTGCCAGCAGCATACTCGGGACTAGCGGGGGGGCCTCCTCAGATACGCAGTATTTT. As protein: CASSILGTSGGASSDTQYF.

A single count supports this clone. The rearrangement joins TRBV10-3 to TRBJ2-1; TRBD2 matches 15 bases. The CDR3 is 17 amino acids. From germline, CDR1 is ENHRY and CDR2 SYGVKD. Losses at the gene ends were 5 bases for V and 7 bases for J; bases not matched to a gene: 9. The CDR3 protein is CAISTFGTSGRMNEQFF. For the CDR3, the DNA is TGTGCCATCAGTACATTCGGGACTAGCGGGAGGATGAATGAGCAGTTCTTC.